The text below deals with one T cell receptor (beta chain). This sample was included in a study of cytomegalovirus exposure and HLA in healthy donors. This PCR relied on a set of 60 Vbeta primers and 13 Jbeta primers. The repertoire was sequenced with immunoSEQ multiplex PCR; TCRdb's copy has only in-frame clones and lacks some. The sample table includes some 33,000 clones. Germline values: CDR1 SNHLY, CDR2 FYNNEI. The CDR3 covers 14 residues. V trimming: 6 bases; J trimming: 7 bases; junction bases outside the gene matches: 9. The TCR comes from a female donor in good health and CMV-seronegative. Sequenced sample: PBMCs. The J gene is TRBJ1-2, the V gene TRBV2; 9 bases fit TRBD1. The CDR3: CASSSGQGLGGYTF. The DNA of the CDR3 is TGTGCCAGCAGCTCGGGACAGGGTTTGGGTGGCTACACCTTC.